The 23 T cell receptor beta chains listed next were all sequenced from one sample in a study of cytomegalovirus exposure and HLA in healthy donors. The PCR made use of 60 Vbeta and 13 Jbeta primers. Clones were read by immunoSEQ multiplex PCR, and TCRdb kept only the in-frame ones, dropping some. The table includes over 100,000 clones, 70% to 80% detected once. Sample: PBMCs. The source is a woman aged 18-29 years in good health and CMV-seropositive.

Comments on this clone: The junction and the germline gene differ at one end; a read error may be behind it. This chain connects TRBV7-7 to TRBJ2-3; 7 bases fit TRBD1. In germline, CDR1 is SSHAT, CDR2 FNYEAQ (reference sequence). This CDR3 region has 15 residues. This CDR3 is CASSLQDRNTDTQYF. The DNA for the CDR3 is TGTGCTAGCAGCTTACAGGACAGGAACACAGATACGCAGTATTTT.

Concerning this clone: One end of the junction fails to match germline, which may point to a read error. CDR3 DNA: TGTGCCAGCAGCGAGGACAGGGGGCAGACTGAAGCTATCTTT. Translated: CASSEDRGQTEAIF. This rearrangement joins TRBV9 to TRBJ1-1, with TRBD1 matching 11 bases. Germline V gives CDR1 SGDLS, CDR2 YYNGEE. CDR3 length: 14 amino acids.

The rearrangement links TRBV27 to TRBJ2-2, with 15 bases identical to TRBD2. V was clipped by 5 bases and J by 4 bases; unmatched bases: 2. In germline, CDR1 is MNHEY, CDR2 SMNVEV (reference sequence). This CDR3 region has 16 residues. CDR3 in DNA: TGTGCCAGCAGTGGACTAGCGGGAGGGGCCACCGGGGAGCTGTTTTTT. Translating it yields CASSGLAGGATGELFF.

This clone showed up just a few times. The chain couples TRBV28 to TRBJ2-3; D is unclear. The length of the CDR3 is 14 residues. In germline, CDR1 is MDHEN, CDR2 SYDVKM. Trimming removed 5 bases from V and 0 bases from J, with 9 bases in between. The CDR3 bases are TGTGCCAGCAGTCACCCTACTAGCACAGATACGCAGTATTTT. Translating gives CASSHPTSTDTQYF.

DNA for the CDR3: TGTGCCAGCAGTTACAAGGGGCGTACCAAAAACATTCAGTACTTC. Protein product: CASSYKGRTKNIQYF. The chain links TRBV6-5 to TRBJ2-4, with D possibly being TRBD1 (5 bases). CDR3 length equals 15 residues. The V gene's germline CDR1 is MNHEY and CDR2 SVGAGI. The germline V and J ends were trimmed by 2 bases and 2 bases, with 10 bases remaining between them.

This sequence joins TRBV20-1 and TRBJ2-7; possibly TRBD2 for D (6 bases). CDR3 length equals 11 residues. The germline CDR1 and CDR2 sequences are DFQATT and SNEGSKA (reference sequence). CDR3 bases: TGCAGGGTGGAGGGAGAGGACGAGCAGTACTTC. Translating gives CRVEGEDEQYF.

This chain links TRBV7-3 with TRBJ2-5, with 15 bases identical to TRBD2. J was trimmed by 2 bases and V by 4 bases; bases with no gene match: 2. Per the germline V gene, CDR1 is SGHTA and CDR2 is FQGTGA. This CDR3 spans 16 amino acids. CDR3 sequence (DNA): TGTGCCAGCAGCTCGGGACTAGCGGGAGGACAAGAGACCCAGTACTTC. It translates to CASSSGLAGGQETQYF.

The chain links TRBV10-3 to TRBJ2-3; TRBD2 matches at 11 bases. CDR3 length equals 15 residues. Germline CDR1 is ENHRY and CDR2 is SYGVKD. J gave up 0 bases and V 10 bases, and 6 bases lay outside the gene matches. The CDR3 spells CATIAGGFSTDTQYF. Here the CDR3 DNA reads TGTGCCACCATAGCGGGAGGGTTCAGCACAGATACGCAGTATTTT.

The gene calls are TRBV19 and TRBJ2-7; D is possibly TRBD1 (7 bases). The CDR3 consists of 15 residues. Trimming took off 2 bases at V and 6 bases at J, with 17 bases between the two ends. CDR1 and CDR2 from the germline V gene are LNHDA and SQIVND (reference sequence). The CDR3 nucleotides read TGTGCCAGTAGTATATCACGGGCAGGGGGAGGCGAGCAGTACTTC. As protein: CASSISRAGGGEQYF.

The DNA for the CDR3 is TGTGCAAGTCGCCGGGGACTAGCGGAGATCTACGAGCAGTACTTC. Its translation: CASRRGLAEIYEQYF. This chain uses TRBV12-2 with TRBJ2-7; the table's D call of TRBD2 was not tested on the DNA. TRBV12-2 is listed as a pseudogene. CDR3 length equals 15 residues.

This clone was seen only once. In DNA, the CDR3 is TGTGCCAGCAGTGAAACACTAGCGGGAGTCGGCTGGGATGAGCAGTTCTTC. This sequence encodes CASSETLAGVGWDEQFF. J is TRBJ2-1 and V is TRBV6-1; 11 bases are shared with TRBD2. This CDR3 is built from 17 residues. The germline V gene encodes CDR1 MNHNS and CDR2 SASEGT. The V segment lost 2 bases and the J segment 8 bases; nucleotides outside the gene matches: 11.

The CDR3: CASSQGTGKDNEQFF. The CDR3 DNA is TGTGCCAGCAGCCAGGGGACAGGGAAAGATAATGAGCAGTTCTTC. This chain joins TRBV21-1 and TRBJ2-1; the table's D call, TRBD1, was not checked against the DNA. TRBV21-1 is a known pseudogene. The CDR3 runs 15 residues.

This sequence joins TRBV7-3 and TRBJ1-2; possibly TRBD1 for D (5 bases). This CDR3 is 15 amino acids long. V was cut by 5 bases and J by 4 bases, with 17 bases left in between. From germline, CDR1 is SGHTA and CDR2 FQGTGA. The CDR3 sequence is CASSARPREVYGYTF. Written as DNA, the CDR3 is TGTGCCAGCAGCGCCCGCCCCAGGGAGGTCTATGGCTACACCTTC.

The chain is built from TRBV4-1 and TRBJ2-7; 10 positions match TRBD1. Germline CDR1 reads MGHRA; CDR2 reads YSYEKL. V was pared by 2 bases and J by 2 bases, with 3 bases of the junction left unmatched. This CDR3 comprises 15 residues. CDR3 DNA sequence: TGCGCCAGCAGCCAATCGGGACAGGGGACCTACGAGCAGTACTTC. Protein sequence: CASSQSGQGTYEQYF.

The CDR3: CASGVGQINTEAFF. The CDR3 DNA sequence: TGCGCCAGCGGGGTCGGACAGATAAACACTGAAGCTTTCTTT. This chain connects TRBV5-1 to TRBJ1-1; tentative D call: TRBD1 (6 bases). Germline V lookup: CDR1 SGHRS, CDR2 YFSETQ. CDR3 length: 14 amino acids. Trimming took off 7 bases at V and 2 bases at J, with 15 bases between the two ends.

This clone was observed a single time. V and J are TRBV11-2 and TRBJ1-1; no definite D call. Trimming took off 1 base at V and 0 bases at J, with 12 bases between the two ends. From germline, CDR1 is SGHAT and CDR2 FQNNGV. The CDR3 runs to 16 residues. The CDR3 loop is CASSLGFGSVNTEAFF. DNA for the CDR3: TGTGCCAGCAGCTTAGGGTTTGGTTCAGTGAACACTGAAGCTTTCTTT.

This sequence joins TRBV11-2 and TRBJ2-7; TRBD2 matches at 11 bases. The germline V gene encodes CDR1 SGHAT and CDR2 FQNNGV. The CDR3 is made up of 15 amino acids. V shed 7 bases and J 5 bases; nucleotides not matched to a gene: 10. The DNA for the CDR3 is TGTGCCAGCATTGGGATAGCGGGAGGGCCCCACGAGCAGTACTTC. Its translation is CASIGIAGGPHEQYF.

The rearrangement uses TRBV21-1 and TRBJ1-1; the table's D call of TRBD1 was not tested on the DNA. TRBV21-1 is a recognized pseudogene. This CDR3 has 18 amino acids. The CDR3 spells CASSKHNSGQSPYTEAFF. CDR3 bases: TGTGCCAGCAGCAAACATAACTCGGGACAGTCCCCTTACACTGAAGCTTTCTTT.

CDR3 loop: CASRWDRGNTEAFF. CDR3 coding DNA: TGTGCCAGCAGGTGGGACAGGGGAAACACTGAAGCTTTCTTT. The chain couples TRBV5-4 to TRBJ1-1, with 10 bases that match TRBD1. The CDR3 loop spans 14 amino acids. CDR1 is SGHNT, CDR2 YYREEE, per germline (reference sequence). Germline trimming cut 5 bases from V and 2 bases from J; bases unmatched to any gene: 3.

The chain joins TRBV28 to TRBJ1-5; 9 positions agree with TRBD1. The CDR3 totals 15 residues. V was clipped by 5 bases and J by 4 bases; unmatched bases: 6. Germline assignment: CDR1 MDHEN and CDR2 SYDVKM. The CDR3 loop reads CASSGWGTGNQPQHF. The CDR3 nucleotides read TGTGCCAGCAGTGGGTGGGGGACAGGGAATCAGCCCCAGCATTTT. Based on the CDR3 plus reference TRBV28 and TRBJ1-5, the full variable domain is DVKVTQSSRYLVKRTGEKVFLECVQDMDHENMFWYRQDPGLGLRLIYFSYDVKMKEKGDIPEGYSVSREKKERFSLILESASTNQTSMYLCASSGWGTGNQPQHFGDGTRLSIL.

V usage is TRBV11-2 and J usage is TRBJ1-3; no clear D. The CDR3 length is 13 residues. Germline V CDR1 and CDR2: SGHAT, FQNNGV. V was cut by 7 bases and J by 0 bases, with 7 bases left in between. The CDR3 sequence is CASTSSSGNTIYF. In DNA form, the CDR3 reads TGTGCCAGCACCTCTAGCTCTGGAAACACCATATATTTT.

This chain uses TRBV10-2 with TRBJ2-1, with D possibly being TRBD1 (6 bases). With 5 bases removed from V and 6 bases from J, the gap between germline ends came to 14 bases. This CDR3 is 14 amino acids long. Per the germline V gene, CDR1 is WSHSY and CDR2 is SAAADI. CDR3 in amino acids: CASSKGESLNEQFF. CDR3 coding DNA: TGCGCCAGCAGTAAGGGGGAGTCCCTCAATGAGCAGTTCTTC.

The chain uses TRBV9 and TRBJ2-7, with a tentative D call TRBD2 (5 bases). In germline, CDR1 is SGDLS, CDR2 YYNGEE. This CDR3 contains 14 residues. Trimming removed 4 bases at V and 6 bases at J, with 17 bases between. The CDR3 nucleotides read TGTGCCAGCAGCCCCCCCCGCGGCGGGTCCGAGCAGTACTTC. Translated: CASSPPRGGSEQYF.